This T cell receptor beta chain was identified in a study of tissue T cells after allogeneic stem cell transplantation. Generated by immunoSEQ multiplex PCR, the TCRdb table keeps only in-frame clones and is missing some. The table includes roughly 10,000 clones, more than 30% detected once. This CDR3 is built from 15 residues. V was pared by 5 bases and J by 5 bases, with 5 bases of the junction left unmatched. Per the germline V gene, CDR1 is KGHTA and CDR2 is FRNEEI. Noted time point: mouse harvest day 7 after allogeneic transplant. Each mouse received 10^7 T-cell-depleted marrow cells plus 10^6 splenic CD5+ T cells by tail vein. B6 (H2b) cells into BALB/c (H2d) mice; tissues taken at day 7 or 14. Comments on this clone: The listed genes are named as in mouse. With the read ending 1 residue before the CDR3 end, the germline J gene is used to fill in that end.

The origin of this receptor is a female BALB/c mouse given C57BL/6 T cells with graft-versus-host disease after an allogeneic hematopoietic cell transplant. Sample: skin. The V call is TRBV24, the J call TRBJ1-6; 8 nucleotides agree with TRBD1. TRBJ1-6 is an ORF, and what it does is uncertain. CDR3 DNA, as far as it was read: TGTGCCAGCAGTTCGACAGGGGAGGATAATTCGCCCCTCTAC. Translation: CASSSTGEDNSPLY. The full CDR3 reads CASSSTGEDNSPLYF.